The 9 T cell receptor beta chains in this list originate from one sample, sequenced in a study of Ad26.COV2.S vaccination and SARS-CoV-2 variants (dated by TCRdb to the early 2020s). The treatment or condition label, as the study defines it: over 15 received Ad26.COV2.S at low or high dose, single or two shots; roughly five received placebo; per-sample allocation not given. For vaccine and placebo recipients, the sequenced repertoires came from samples collected on day 63 after the first injection. The library was made by the immunoSEQ multiplex PCR assay. The table was pulled from immuneACCESS by TCRdb, which kept in-frame rearrangements only. Such tables lose some clones; where checked, under half of the loss comes from unresolved V genes, and the rest has no known cause. The sample records 410,000 or so clones, more than 80% of which are singletons. The ten largest account for less than 15% of the sample.

The sequencing used peripheral blood, collected in a trial of Ad26.COV2.S vaccine versus placebo. These TCRs come from a person aged 18-60 years who received the Ad26.COV2.S COVID-19 vaccine or a placebo.

The V call is TRBV2, the J call TRBJ1-5; the match to TRBD1 covers 9 bases. Losses at the gene ends were 6 bases for V and 1 base for J; bases not matched to a gene: 4. There are 15 residues in the CDR3. Germline V gives CDR1 SNHLY, CDR2 FYNNEI. CDR3 protein: CASSTDRGSNQPQHF. In DNA form, the CDR3 reads TGTGCCAGCAGCACGGACAGGGGCAGCAATCAGCCCCAGCATTTT.

Only a few counts were recorded for this clone. The CDR3 loop is CASSLTGNTGELFF. The CDR3 DNA follows: TGCGCCAGCAGCTTGACAGGGAACACCGGGGAGCTGTTTTTT. This chain uses TRBV5-1 with TRBJ2-2; the D gene is possibly TRBD1 (5 bases). Germline V lookup: CDR1 SGHRS, CDR2 YFSETQ. The CDR3 spans 14 residues. Trimming shortened V by 1 base and J by 1 base, and 5 bases separated the two germline ends. Using reference TRBV5-1 and TRBJ2-2 for the parts outside the CDR3, the full variable domain is KAGVTQTPRYLIKTRGQQVTLSCSPISGHRSVSWYQQTPGQGLQFLFEYFSETQRNKGNFPGRFSGRQFSNSRSEMNVSTLELGDSALYLCASSLTGNTGELFFGEGSRLTVL.

In DNA form, the CDR3 reads TGTGCCAGCAGCTTACGACTAGCGGGAGATAACGAGCAGTACTTC. As protein: CASSLRLAGDNEQYF. This chain uses TRBV7-2 with TRBJ2-7, with 12 bases fitting TRBD2. The junction had 4 bases not matched to a gene; V was cut back by 2 bases and J by 5 bases. Germline CDR1 SGHTA, CDR2 FQGNSA. The CDR3 sequence is 15 residues long.

The genes are TRBV7-8 and TRBJ2-4; D not certain. Germline CDR1 is SGHVS and CDR2 is FQNEAQ. The CDR3 is 14 amino acids. V was shortened by 1 base and J by 0 bases, with 4 bases between the two germline ends. CDR3: CASSLDVAKNIQYF. CDR3 DNA sequence: TGTGCCAGCAGCTTAGATGTAGCCAAAAACATTCAGTACTTC.

The rearrangement links TRBV5-4 to TRBJ2-1; D is unresolved. There are 12 residues in the CDR3. Germline V gene data show CDR1 as SGHNT and CDR2 as YYREEE (reference sequence). Trimming shortened V by 0 bases and J by 10 bases, and 8 bases separated the two germline ends. The DNA for the CDR3 is TGTGCCAGCAGCTTGGTCTCCCAGGAGCAGTTCTTC. This encodes CASSLVSQEQFF.

The gene calls are TRBV11-2 and TRBJ2-7; 7 nucleotides match TRBD2. The CDR3 contains 15 residues. CDR1 is SGHAT and CDR2 is FQNNGV in the germline V gene. V lost 6 bases and J lost 0; bases outside the gene matches: 8. The CDR3 DNA sequence: TGTGCCAGCAGTTCGGACGGGGGGTACTCCTACGAGCAGTACTTC. It codes for CASSSDGGYSYEQYF. Full variable domain (remainder filled in from reference TRBV11-2 and TRBJ2-7): EAGVAQSPRYKIIEKRQSVAFWCNPISGHATLYWYQQILGQGPKLLIQFQNNGVVDDSQLPKDRFSAERLKGVDSTLKIQPAKLEDSAVYLCASSSDGGYSYEQYFGPGTRLTVT.

The J gene is TRBJ1-6, the V gene TRBV28, with D unresolved. Trimming stripped 10 bases from V and 0 bases from J, with 10 bases between. The CDR3 spans 14 residues. From germline, CDR1 is MDHEN and CDR2 SYDVKM. The CDR3 loop reads CAIPGSSYNSPLHF. The CDR3 nucleotides are TGTGCCATACCGGGGTCCTCCTATAATTCACCCCTCCACTTT.

J is TRBJ2-2 and V is TRBV5-1; 8 positions agree with TRBD1. The CDR3 is 14 amino acids. V was clipped by 3 bases and J by 9 bases; unmatched bases: 7. CDR1 is SGHRS, CDR2 YFSETQ, per germline. CDR3 coding DNA: TGCGCCAGCAGCTCCGGGACAGGCTTCCGGGAGCTGTTTTTT. Residues: CASSSGTGFRELFF.

The chain carries TRBV27 and TRBJ1-1, with a possible D match to TRBD1 (6 bases). The CDR3 contains 14 residues. V lost 5 bases and J lost 4, with 14 bases in between. CDR1 is MNHEY, CDR2 SMNVEV, per germline (reference sequence). For the CDR3, the DNA is TGTGCCAGCAGTGCCAGTAGGGGGGGCACTGAAGCTTTCTTT. This translates into CASSASRGGTEAFF.